The 26 T cell receptor beta chains in this list originate from one sample, sequenced in a study of T cells after yellow fever vaccination. TCRdb used MiXCR to reprocess the 5' RACE reads, holding one entry per CDR3 protein. The sample consists of roughly 500,000 distinct CDR3 sequences, roughly a fifth of them appearing once. Sequencing was performed on PBMCs, taken 15 days after the yellow fever booster vaccination. The source is a man younger than 45 who received the YFV17D yellow fever vaccine.

The V gene is TRBV7-8, the J gene TRBJ2-4; D call uncertain. This CDR3 region has 17 residues. CDR1 SGHVS and CDR2 FQNEAQ come from the germline V gene. Trimming shortened V by 1 base and J by 3 bases, and 16 bases separated the two germline ends. CDR3 sequence reads: CASSLERILVSKNIQYF. CDR3 in DNA: TGTGCCAGCAGCTTAGAGAGAATTCTAGTGAGCAAAAACATTCAGTACTTC. Supplemented by reference TRBV7-8 and TRBJ2-4, the full variable domain reads GAGVSQSPRYKVAKRGQDVALRCDPISGHVSLFWYQQALGQGPEFLTYFQNEAQLDKSGLPSDRFFAERPEGSVSTLKIQRTQQEDSAVYLCASSLERILVSKNIQYFGAGTRLSVL.

This clonotype was recorded a few times. The V gene is TRBV5-4, the J gene TRBJ2-2; possible D gene TRBD2, 7 bases. The CDR3 is 15 residues long. Trimming took off 6 bases at V and 5 bases at J, with 17 bases between the two ends. CDR1 is SGHNT, CDR2 YYREEE, per germline (reference sequence). The CDR3 nucleotides are TGTGCCAGCACCTGGGGGGCGGGAGATACCGGGGAGCTGTTTTTT. It translates to CASTWGAGDTGELFF.

This chain uses TRBV27 with TRBJ2-1, with a tentative D call TRBD1 (6 bases). Germline V gives CDR1 MNHEY, CDR2 SMNVEV (reference sequence). Trimming removed 5 bases at V and 2 bases at J, with 16 bases between. The CDR3 is 16 residues long. The CDR3 region is CASSKITGLAYNEQFF. CDR3 DNA sequence: TGTGCCAGCAGTAAAATAACAGGGTTGGCCTACAATGAGCAGTTCTTC.

This clonotype was seen a single time. Germline is not matched at one junction end, which may reflect a read error. This chain joins TRBV29-1 and TRBJ2-1; 12 nucleotides agree with TRBD2. Germline CDR1 is SQVTM and CDR2 is ANQGSEA. The CDR3 has 12 amino acids. CDR3 sequence (DNA): TGCAGCGTTGAACTAGCGGGAGGGTCTGGGCTCTTC. Protein product: CSVELAGGSGLF.

The chain joins TRBV20-1 to TRBJ2-1, with 7 nucleotides matching TRBD2. The CDR3 covers 16 residues. V shed 6 bases, J shed 2 bases, and the junction held 13 bases outside the gene matches. The germline gives CDR1 DFQATT, CDR2 SNEGSKA (reference sequence). CDR3 coding DNA: TGCAGTGCCAGACTGGGACCGGGACTAACCTACAATGAGCAGTTCTTC. This translates into CSARLGPGLTYNEQFF.

This clonotype occurred a few times. The chain links TRBV12-3 or TRBV12-4 to TRBJ1-1, with D maybe TRBD1 (6 bases). CDR3 length: 16 residues. V was trimmed by 5 bases and J by 3 bases, leaving 19 bases between them. The CDR3 region is CASSNRGGGSYTEAFF. The DNA of the CDR3 is TGTGCCAGCAGTAACCGCGGAGGGGGGAGCTACACTGAAGCTTTCTTT.

This clonotype was observed a few times. The rearrangement uses TRBV12-3 or TRBV12-4 and TRBJ2-3; D is unresolved. Trimming removed 5 bases at V and 5 bases at J, with 8 bases between. The CDR3 has 12 amino acids. The CDR3 DNA sequence: TGTGCCAGCAGTCGCCCTAAAGATACGCAGTATTTT. It codes for CASSRPKDTQYF.

The chain carries TRBV5-1 and TRBJ2-1; 8 nucleotides line up with TRBD1. Germline CDR1 is SGHRS and CDR2 is YFSETQ. The V gene end was trimmed by 2 bases and the J gene end by 5 bases; junction bases not matched to a gene: 6. The CDR3 length is 15 residues. The CDR3: CASSFYQGADNEQFF. DNA of the CDR3: TGCGCCAGCAGCTTTTATCAGGGGGCTGACAATGAGCAGTTCTTC.

This clonotype was seen only a few times. At one boundary the junction diverges from the germline segment, which might be a read error. V and J are TRBV29-1 and TRBJ2-1; weak D call: TRBD1 (6 bases). CDR1 is SQVTM and CDR2 is ANQGSEA in the germline V gene. This CDR3 is built from 13 residues. In DNA, the CDR3 is TGCAGCTCCTTGGGACAACTAAGGAATGAGCAGTCCTTC. It is translated as CSSLGQLRNEQSF.

The chain carries TRBV12-3 or TRBV12-4 and TRBJ2-3; D may be TRBD2 (5 bases). The CDR3 has 14 amino acids. V lost 8 bases to trimming and J lost 5 bases, with 17 bases between them. DNA of the CDR3: TGTGCCAGCCGTCGAGCGGAGCTGGTAGATACGCAGTATTTT. It translates to CASRRAELVDTQYF.

This clonotype has more than one count but fewer than ten. The gene calls are TRBV5-1 and TRBJ2-1; possible D gene TRBD2, 6 bases. The CDR3 runs 14 residues. CDR1 and CDR2 from the germline V gene are SGHRS and YFSETQ. Deletions cut 4 bases from V and 2 bases from J, with 10 bases between. The CDR3 sequence: CASSPGGTYNEQFF. CDR3 nucleotide sequence: TGCGCCAGCAGCCCAGGCGGGACCTACAATGAGCAGTTCTTC. Full variable domain (remainder filled in from reference TRBV5-1 and TRBJ2-1): KAGVTQTPRYLIKTRGQQVTLSCSPISGHRSVSWYQQTPGQGLQFLFEYFSETQRNKGNFPGRFSGRQFSNSRSEMNVSTLELGDSALYLCASSPGGTYNEQFFGPGTRLTVL.

This clonotype was observed a handful of times. The chain recombines TRBV29-1 with TRBJ2-1; D uncertain. The CDR3 spans 15 residues. The germline CDR1 and CDR2 sequences are SQVTM and ANQGSEA. Trimming shortened V by 7 bases and J by 2 bases, and 18 bases separated the two germline ends. CDR3 protein: CSAKGRSDTYNEQFF. DNA for the CDR3: TGCAGCGCCAAAGGTCGGAGCGACACCTACAATGAGCAGTTCTTC.

The chain links TRBV11-2 to TRBJ2-7, with 10 positions matching TRBD1. Trimming removed 4 bases from V and 1 base from J; junction bases left unmatched: 13. The CDR3 has 18 amino acids. Germline CDR1 and CDR2: SGHAT and FQNNGV. CDR3: CASSSRDRGSYQSYEQYF. The CDR3 nucleotides are TGTGCCAGCAGCTCCCGGGACAGGGGAAGCTACCAGTCCTACGAGCAGTACTTC.

The chain uses TRBV12-3 or TRBV12-4 and TRBJ1-4; D not resolved. With 5 bases removed from V and 17 bases from J, the gap between germline ends came to 21 bases. There are 13 residues in the CDR3. The CDR3 protein is CASSPSDPPMVFF. The CDR3 DNA sequence: TGTGCCAGCAGTCCATCCGATCCCCCTATGGTTTTTTTT.

This clonotype was picked up many times. The J gene is TRBJ1-1, the V gene TRBV19; D is ambiguous. The V gene lost 4 bases and the J gene lost 0 bases, with 3 bases spanning the gap. The CDR3 runs to 12 residues. Germline values: CDR1 LNHDA, CDR2 SQIVND (reference sequence). CDR3: CASSRMNTEAFF. The CDR3 DNA reads TGTGCCAGTAGTAGAATGAACACTGAAGCTTTCTTT.

The chain recombines TRBV20-1 with TRBJ2-2; 8 positions agree with TRBD1. Germline V lookup: CDR1 DFQATT, CDR2 SNEGSKA (reference sequence). The CDR3 runs 13 residues. The ends lost 5 bases at V and 4 bases at J; junction bases unmatched: 3. The CDR3 DNA follows: TGCAGTGCTCGACAGGGGCTCACCGGGGAGCTGTTTTTT. This codes for CSARQGLTGELFF.

This clonotype was seen a few times. V usage is TRBV4-1 and J usage is TRBJ2-3, with 7 nucleotides matching TRBD2. Germline CDR1 is MGHRA and CDR2 is YSYEKL. Losses at the gene ends were 6 bases for V and 4 bases for J; bases not matched to a gene: 10. There are 15 residues in the CDR3. CDR3 bases: TGCGCCAGCAGGATCGGAGCGGGATTCGCAGATACGCAGTATTTT. It is translated as CASRIGAGFADTQYF.

The rearrangement joins TRBV24-1 to TRBJ2-1; 9 positions match TRBD1. The germline V gene encodes CDR1 KGHDR and CDR2 SFDVKD. The CDR3 runs 15 residues. J lost 0 bases, V lost 8 bases, and 4 bases had no gene match. The CDR3 region is CATNPGQGSYNEQFF. In nucleotides, the CDR3 is TGTGCCACCAATCCGGGACAGGGCTCCTACAATGAGCAGTTCTTC.

This clonotype was seen only a few times. The V call is TRBV5-1, the J call TRBJ2-1, with 7 bases fitting TRBD1. V lost 1 base and J lost 4; bases outside the gene matches: 11. The CDR3 runs to 17 residues. The germline gives CDR1 SGHRS, CDR2 YFSETQ. CDR3 sequence reads: CASSLQPPGQLYNEQFF. The CDR3 coding sequence is TGCGCCAGCAGCTTGCAACCACCGGGACAGCTTTACAATGAGCAGTTCTTC.

V and J are TRBV7-9 and TRBJ2-5; D ambiguous. The germline V and J ends were trimmed by 1 base and 4 bases, with 16 bases remaining between them. Looked up from germline, CDR1 is SEHNR and CDR2 is FQNEAQ (reference sequence). The CDR3 has 16 residues. CDR3 loop: CASSLGTTGSRETQYF. Written as DNA, the CDR3 is TGTGCCAGCAGCTTAGGTACTACGGGTTCCCGAGAGACCCAGTACTTC.

This clonotype appeared a few times. The chain joins TRBV7-2 to TRBJ2-3; 9 bases are shared with TRBD1. The length of the CDR3 is 16 residues. J was trimmed by 5 bases and V by 3 bases; bases with no gene match: 9. Germline V lookup: CDR1 SGHTA, CDR2 FQGNSA. The CDR3 loop reads CASSFRWTGVLDTQYF. For the CDR3, the DNA is TGTGCCAGCAGCTTCCGCTGGACAGGGGTCTTAGATACGCAGTATTTT.

The V and J genes are TRBV12-3 or TRBV12-4 and TRBJ2-7; the D is unclear. Trimming shortened V by 5 bases and J by 6 bases, and 11 bases separated the two germline ends. The CDR3 sequence is 12 residues long. The DNA of the CDR3 is TGTGCCAGCAGTCTCTTCGGCGGCGAGCAGTACTTC. Protein: CASSLFGGEQYF.

This clonotype was observed a few times. The chain combines TRBV19 with TRBJ2-4; TRBD2 matches 11 bases. Looked up from germline, CDR1 is LNHDA and CDR2 is SQIVND (reference sequence). The CDR3 is 16 amino acids. V was clipped by 5 bases and J by 5 bases; unmatched bases: 8. Here the CDR3 DNA reads TGTGCCAGTAGTGATTCTGGACTAGCGGGCCAAAACATTCAGTACTTC. Its protein is CASSDSGLAGQNIQYF.

The count of this clonotype is one. The chain carries TRBV7-2 and TRBJ2-3; no clear D gene. In germline, CDR1 is SGHTA, CDR2 FQGNSA. The CDR3 is made up of 15 amino acids. The V end was cut by 1 base, the J end by 1 base, with 9 bases between. The chain's CDR3 is CASSLGSWGTDTQYF. CDR3 nucleotides: TGTGCCAGCAGCTTAGGGTCCTGGGGCACAGATACGCAGTATTTT.

The V gene is TRBV23-1, the J gene TRBJ2-1; D tentatively reads TRBD1 or TRBD2 (5 bases each). TRBV23-1 is marked as an open reading frame, function uncertain. Trimming removed 7 bases at V and 5 bases at J, with 15 bases between. The length of the CDR3 is 14 residues. The CDR3 loop reads CASIPGRINNEQFF. The CDR3 region has the DNA TGCGCCAGCATCCCGGGACGTATCAACAATGAGCAGTTCTTC.

In its sample, this clonotype was seen once. The rearrangement links TRBV7-2 to TRBJ2-4; D may be TRBD1 or TRBD2 (5 bases each). The CDR3 has 12 residues. V shed 11 bases and J shed 8 bases, with 16 bases lying between them. The germline gives CDR1 SGHTA, CDR2 FQGNSA. The CDR3 sequence: CASTRGRDIQYF. In DNA, the CDR3 is TGTGCCTCAACGAGGGGAAGGGACATTCAGTACTTC.